This record looks at one T cell receptor beta chain sequence and its context. Its antigen is undetermined. These data originate in a study of T cell responses to AZD1222 COVID-19 vaccine. Overall study context: Second-dose timings of about 4 or about 12 weeks were pooled.

Findings and limits, study-wide: Seropositive status at baseline applied to only a handful of AZD1222 recipients. The span of vaccine-associated CD4 TCRs extended across spike, with dominance at 160-218 and 743-854.

This CDR3 comprises 16 residues. V was pared by 7 bases and J by 5 bases, with 12 bases of the junction left unmatched. Germline V gene data show CDR1 as KGHDR and CDR2 as SFDVKD. Clones were sequenced by immunoSEQ multiplex PCR, and TCRdb holds only the in-frame ones, with some missing. The sample holds roughly 150,000 clones, around nine tenths seen once. The rearrangement uses TRBV24-1 and TRBJ1-1; 10 nucleotides align to TRBD1. The receptor was isolated from an adult in good health. The sequencing here drew on peripheral blood, taken on day 0 of AZD1222 vaccination. CDR3 nucleotide sequence: TGTGCCACCAGAAGCGGAGACAGGGGGCTAGGGACTGAAGCTTTCTTT. Amino acid sequence: CATRSGDRGLGTEAFF.